Below are 30 T cell receptor beta chains sequenced from a single sample in a study of blood T cells in healthy people across ages. The second PCR ran about 6 to 12 cycles with a sample-barcoded 5' primer and J-beta primers. Via MiXCR, TCRdb re-called the 5' RACE reads, giving one row per CDR3 protein. Among some 1,800,000 distinct CDR3 sequences, around 40% were seen once, and the ten largest hold roughly 23%. Sequenced material: blood. The receptors here all came from a human donor in good health.

This clonotype was detected ten times or more. The chain combines TRBV12-3 or TRBV12-4 with TRBJ2-5; D gene unclear. The CDR3 contains 14 residues. V was clipped by 3 bases and J by 2 bases, with 10 bases between them. CDR3 sequence reads: CASSLRRRQETQYF. The CDR3 region has the DNA TGTGCCAGCAGTTTGCGCCGACGGCAAGAGACCCAGTACTTC.

The chain combines TRBV9 with TRBJ1-5; no reliable D call. The V and J ends lost 0 bases and 3 bases respectively, with 10 bases between them. Germline CDR1 SGDLS, CDR2 YYNGEE. The CDR3 totals 15 residues. The CDR3 here is CASSVGPDPNQPQHF. As DNA, the CDR3 is TGTGCCAGCAGCGTAGGGCCAGATCCCAATCAGCCCCAGCATTTT.

V gene TRBV30 combines with J gene TRBJ2-1; 8 positions match TRBD2. The DNA end lines up better with TRBJ2-7; the J call may be wrong. Germline V gene lookup returns CDR1 GTSNPN and CDR2 SVGIG (reference sequence). The CDR3 sequence is 14 residues long. CDR3 amino acids: CAWNSGTRAYEQYF. CDR3 in DNA: TGTGCCTGGAACTCCGGGACTAGAGCCTACGAGCAGTACTTC.

The V and J genes are TRBV5-1 and TRBJ2-1; D uncertain. This CDR3 is 15 amino acids long. V lost 4 bases to trimming and J lost 3 bases, with 14 bases between them. In germline, CDR1 is SGHRS, CDR2 YFSETQ. CDR3 sequence: CASSLNKGLYNEQFF. Written as DNA, the CDR3 is TGCGCCAGCAGCCTGAACAAGGGCCTCTACAATGAGCAGTTCTTC.

This clonotype has more than one count but fewer than ten. The rearrangement links TRBV5-5 to TRBJ1-1; D gene unclear. CDR1 and CDR2 from the germline V gene are SGHKS and YYEKEE (reference sequence). This CDR3 is built from 17 residues. Trimming shortened V by 0 bases and J by 0 bases, and 15 bases separated the two germline ends. The CDR3 DNA reads as TGTGCCAGCAGCTTGGGGTTATCAGGCGGGTTGAACACTGAAGCTTTCTTT. This codes for CASSLGLSGGLNTEAFF.

This chain connects TRBV4-2 to TRBJ1-2, with a weak D call TRBD1 (5 bases). V was clipped by 4 bases and J by 5 bases, with 20 bases between them. Looked up from germline, CDR1 is LGHNA and CDR2 is YNFKEQ. The CDR3 runs to 16 residues. This CDR3 is CASSPSPGGGLYGYTF. The DNA of the CDR3 is TGTGCCAGCAGCCCCTCCCCTGGGGGAGGATTATATGGCTACACCTTC.

This clonotype was found once. The V call is TRBV3-1, the J call TRBJ2-1, with unresolved D. The germline V gene has CDR1 LGHDT and CDR2 YNNKEL (reference sequence). V shed 0 bases and J shed 12 bases, with 6 bases lying between them. The CDR3 totals 11 residues. CDR3 sequence: CASSQDLRQFF. The CDR3 DNA sequence: TGTGCCAGCAGCCAAGATCTTAGGCAGTTCTTC.

This clonotype was observed a handful of times. This sequence joins TRBV11-2 and TRBJ2-5; 7 nucleotides agree with TRBD2. The CDR3 sequence is 16 residues long. J gave up 4 bases and V 2 bases, and 10 bases lay outside the gene matches. CDR1 and CDR2 from the germline V gene are SGHAT and FQNNGV. The CDR3 loop is CASSLSGTTHSETQYF. CDR3 coding DNA: TGTGCCAGCAGCTTATCAGGGACTACCCATTCAGAGACCCAGTACTTC.

Worth noting for this clonotype: The junction differs from germline at one of its ends, possibly a read error. The chain employs TRBV10-3 and TRBJ2-4; D ambiguous. TRBJ2-7 matches the DNA end more closely, so the J call is doubtful. The CDR3 consists of 14 residues. Germline V lookup: CDR1 ENHRY, CDR2 SYGVKD. CDR3 nucleotides: TGCGCCATCAGTGAAGAAAGGGAACCCTACGAGCAGTACTTC. Protein sequence: CAISEEREPYEQYF.

J is TRBJ1-5 and V is TRBV7-2; D may be TRBD1 (6 bases). Deletions cut 7 bases from V and 0 bases from J, with 13 bases between. This CDR3 region has 15 residues. The germline CDR1 and CDR2 sequences are SGHTA and FQGNSA. CDR3 nucleotides: TGTGCCAGCACCACGACAGGAGATAGCAATCAGCCCCAGCATTTT. Protein product: CASTTTGDSNQPQHF.

This clonotype was observed a handful of times. The V and J genes are TRBV20-1 and TRBJ2-7; the D gene is possibly TRBD2 (6 bases). The CDR3 covers 13 residues. The germline CDR1 and CDR2 sequences are DFQATT and SNEGSKA (reference sequence). The V end lost 2 bases, the J end lost 2 bases, and 10 bases lay between the germline ends. The CDR3 loop is CSARRGTPYEQYF. Written as DNA, the CDR3 is TGCAGTGCTAGACGGGGGACCCCCTACGAGCAGTACTTC.

This clonotype was seen only once. This may be a read error, as it is one base from a much larger clone. Here the CDR3 DNA reads TGCGCCAGCAGCCAAGAAACGGAGGGCATCTCCTACGAGCAGTACTTC. It encodes CASSQETEGISYEQYF. The gene calls are TRBV4-1 and TRBJ2-7, with a weak D call TRBD2 (6 bases). CDR3 size: 16 residues. The ends were cut back, 0 bases at V and 0 bases at J, with 12 bases in the middle. The germline V gene has CDR1 MGHRA and CDR2 YSYEKL.

The rearrangement joins TRBV7-6 to TRBJ2-1, with D unresolved. Trimming pared 2 bases from V and 0 bases from J, leaving 8 bases between. Germline CDR1 and CDR2: SGHVS and FNYEAQ. The CDR3 covers 15 residues. CDR3: CASSLRISSYNEQFF. In DNA form, the CDR3 reads TGTGCCAGCAGCTTAAGGATTAGCTCCTACAATGAGCAGTTCTTC.

This clonotype appeared a few times. J is TRBJ2-7 and V is TRBV7-2, with TRBD2 identical over 8 bases. This CDR3 has 14 residues. Germline CDR1 is SGHTA and CDR2 is FQGNSA. V was pared by 5 bases and J by 10 bases, with 13 bases of the junction left unmatched. The DNA for the CDR3 is TGTGCCAGCAGCCCTATACGGGGGGGGGCTTCCCAGTACTTC. It codes for CASSPIRGGASQYF.

This clonotype came up a few times. A read error may account for a junction end that differs from germline. The chain carries TRBV29-1 and TRBJ2-7; 9 bases match TRBD2. This CDR3 is built from 14 residues. CDR1 is SQVTM and CDR2 is ANQGSEA in the germline V gene. CDR3 sequence reads: CSVVYGLAGYERYF. CDR3 DNA: TGCAGCGTTGTTTATGGGCTAGCGGGGTACGAGCGGTACTTC.

Comments on this clonotype: This may stem from a read error, because a much larger clone lies one nucleotide away. The genes are TRBV7-2 and TRBJ2-6; no clear D gene. The CDR3 extends over 15 amino acids. Germline lookup yields CDR1 SGHTA and CDR2 FQGNSA. The germline V and J ends were trimmed by 5 bases and 2 bases, with 10 bases remaining between them. CDR3 sequence reads: CASSARFAGANVLTF. The CDR3 DNA reads as TGTGCCAGCAGCGCAAGATTTGCTGGGGCCAACGTCCTGACTTTC. Full variable domain (remainder filled in from reference TRBV7-2 and TRBJ2-6): GAGVSQSPSNKVTEKGKDVELRCDPISGHTALYWYRQSLGQGLEFLIYFQGNSAPDKSGLPSDRFSAERTGGSVSTLTIQRTQQEDSAVYLCASSARFAGANVLTFGAGSRLTVL.

The genes are TRBV29-1 and TRBJ2-7, with a tentative D call TRBD1 (5 bases). The CDR3 loop spans 11 amino acids. Per the germline V gene, CDR1 is SQVTM and CDR2 is ANQGSEA. The V end lost 3 bases, the J end lost 2 bases, and 5 bases lay between the germline ends. CDR3 amino acids: CSVEDTYEQYF. The CDR3 DNA reads as TGCAGCGTTGAGGACACCTACGAGCAGTACTTC.

This chain uses TRBV20-1 with TRBJ2-7; 7 bases are a match to TRBD2. Germline assignment: CDR1 DFQATT and CDR2 SNEGSKA (reference sequence). The CDR3 consists of 16 residues. In DNA form, the CDR3 reads TGCAGCGCACTCTCTTGGTCGAGCGGGGACCCCTACGAGCAGTACTTC. Encoded protein: CSALSWSSGDPYEQYF.

The J gene is TRBJ2-1, the V gene TRBV3-1; D is undetermined. V was pared by 1 base and J by 9 bases, with 10 bases between. The CDR3 contains 13 residues. Germline V gene sequence: CDR1 LGHDT, CDR2 YNNKEL (reference sequence). For the CDR3, the DNA is TGTGCCAGCAGCCAAGTGTCAGGCGTTGAGCAGTTCTTC. This translates into CASSQVSGVEQFF.

This clonotype was seen a handful of times. This rearrangement joins TRBV5-5 to TRBJ1-2; the D gene is possibly TRBD1 (5 bases). Germline assignment: CDR1 SGHKS and CDR2 YYEKEE (reference sequence). CDR3 length: 14 amino acids. The V and J ends lost 0 bases and 4 bases respectively, with 10 bases between them. The CDR3 loop reads CASSLAEGRYGYTF. CDR3 nucleotide sequence: TGTGCCAGCAGCTTGGCGGAGGGGCGCTATGGCTACACCTTC.

This CDR3 is CASSYSRFTGELFF. In nucleotides, the CDR3 is TGTGCCAGCAGTTACTCGAGGTTCACCGGGGAGCTGTTTTTT. The V and J genes are TRBV6-5 and TRBJ2-2; no clear D. This CDR3 is built from 14 residues. V lost 0 bases to trimming and J lost 4 bases, with 6 bases between them. Germline-derived CDR1 and CDR2 are MNHEY and SVGAGI.

The chain recombines TRBV6-1 with TRBJ1-2, with unresolved D. This CDR3 contains 13 residues. The germline CDR1 and CDR2 sequences are MNHNS and SASEGT. V was trimmed by 2 bases and J by 8 bases, leaving 12 bases between them. The CDR3 spells CASSEYDGGGYTF. Here the CDR3 DNA reads TGTGCCAGCAGTGAATACGACGGAGGGGGCTACACCTTC.

This clonotype was recorded a few times. This rearrangement joins TRBV15 to TRBJ2-5; a possible D gene is TRBD1 (7 bases). Per germline, CDR1 LNHNV and CDR2 YYDKDF (reference sequence). This CDR3 spans 15 amino acids. Trimming pared 1 base from V and 5 bases from J, leaving 14 bases between. This CDR3 is CATSRVRGAGETQYF. In DNA, the CDR3 is TGTGCCACCAGCAGAGTCAGGGGGGCCGGGGAGACCCAGTACTTC.

The sample holds a few counts of this clonotype. The chain recombines TRBV7-8 with TRBJ2-5; D perhaps matches TRBD2 (5 bases). V gave up 6 bases and J gave up 4 bases, with 18 bases separating them. This CDR3 spans 15 amino acids. The germline CDR1 and CDR2 sequences are SGHVS and FQNEAQ. This CDR3 is CASRHGRLVGETQYF. CDR3 DNA sequence: TGTGCCAGCAGGCATGGGAGATTGGTTGGAGAGACCCAGTACTTC.

This clonotype was detected only a few times. The chain is built from TRBV10-3 and TRBJ2-6; maybe TRBD2 (6 bases). Deletions cut 0 bases from V and 0 bases from J, with 12 bases between. Germline values: CDR1 ENHRY, CDR2 SYGVKD. The CDR3 totals 18 residues. CDR3 coding DNA: TGTGCCATCAGTGAGTCGTCGGGGGACCTCTCTGGGGCCAACGTCCTGACTTTC. Amino acids: CAISESSGDLSGANVLTF.

Details on this clonotype: This may stem from a read error, because a much larger clone lies one nucleotide away. The rearrangement joins TRBV6-5 to TRBJ2-5; D ambiguous. This CDR3 has 14 amino acids. V shed 6 bases and J shed 0 bases, with 11 bases lying between them. Germline CDR1 MNHEY, CDR2 SVGAGI. The CDR3 nucleotides read TGTGCCAGCAGCTACGAGCAAAACCAAGAGACCCAGTACTTC. It encodes CASSYEQNQETQYF.

The V call is TRBV4-3, the J call TRBJ2-7, with D possibly matching TRBD1 (6 bases). The germline gives CDR1 LGHNA, CDR2 YSLEER. Trimming took 1 base from V and 3 from J, leaving 16 bases between them. CDR3 length: 16 amino acids. CDR3 sequence (DNA): TGCGCCAGCAGCCAAGGGTTGGAGGACAGCTACTACGAGCAGTACTTC. Its translation is CASSQGLEDSYYEQYF.

The V call is TRBV7-2, the J call TRBJ1-1; 7 positions match TRBD1. CDR3 length equals 15 residues. Germline V gene sequence: CDR1 SGHTA, CDR2 FQGNSA. V lost 5 bases to trimming and J lost 2 bases; unmatched junction nucleotides: 8. In DNA, the CDR3 is TGTGCCAGCAGCCTCCAGGGACAGACTAACACTGAAGCTTTCTTT. Translation gives CASSLQGQTNTEAFF.

The chain links TRBV20-1 to TRBJ2-3; D perhaps matches TRBD2 (5 bases). Germline V lookup: CDR1 DFQATT, CDR2 SNEGSKA (reference sequence). The CDR3 sequence is 14 residues long. The V end lost 2 bases, the J end lost 3 bases, and 12 bases lay between the germline ends. The CDR3: CSARRLRDTDTQYF. The CDR3 nucleotides read TGCAGTGCTAGAAGGCTGAGGGATACAGATACGCAGTATTTT.

This clonotype was observed a handful of times. CDR3 DNA: TGTGCCACCAGTGATTTACGGGGGCACTCCTACAATGAGCAGTTCTTC. This encodes CATSDLRGHSYNEQFF. The chain employs TRBV24-1 and TRBJ2-1; the D gene could be TRBD1 or TRBD2 (6 bases each). Trimming left V 1 base short and J 0 bases short, with 9 bases between. The CDR3 is 16 residues long. Germline values: CDR1 KGHDR, CDR2 SFDVKD.